The 22 T cell receptor beta chains given below trace back to one sample, sequenced in a study of blood T cell repertoires in COVID-19. Repertoires were generated with immunoSEQ multiplex PCR, while TCRdb's copy carries only in-frame clones and drops some. Of around 26,000 clones listed, around 92% were seen once; the top ten hold roughly 2%. Sequencing input: peripheral blood. These receptors all stem from a human donor in a cohort sampled during active COVID-19.

The J gene is TRBJ2-1, the V gene TRBV6-6; a weak D match, TRBD2 (6 bases). This CDR3 has 16 residues. Germline-derived CDR1 and CDR2 are MNHNY and SVGAGI (reference sequence). Trimming took off 2 bases at V and 2 bases at J, with 13 bases between the two ends. CDR3 sequence (DNA): TGTGCCAGCAGTTACCGGGACTGGTCAACCTACAATGAGCAGTTCTTC. It translates to CASSYRDWSTYNEQFF.

The chain is built from TRBV6-6 and TRBJ2-1, with D possibly being TRBD1 (5 bases). Trimming cost V 8 bases and J 8 bases, with 22 bases left between them. Germline assignment: CDR1 MNHNY and CDR2 SVGAGI (reference sequence). There are 15 residues in the CDR3. CDR3 residues: CASLTRQSEPYEQFF. CDR3 bases: TGTGCCAGCTTAACGCGACAGTCGGAACCTTATGAGCAGTTCTTC.

The rearrangement joins TRBV12-3 or TRBV12-4 to TRBJ1-1; D unclear. Trimming left V 5 bases short and J 1 base short, with 8 bases between. There are 13 residues in the CDR3. CDR3 sequence reads: CASSPTRNTEAFF. Here the CDR3 DNA reads TGTGCCAGCAGTCCCACAAGGAACACTGAAGCTTTCTTT.

The chain is built from TRBV30 and TRBJ2-3, with a weak D call TRBD2 (5 bases). Germline V lookup: CDR1 GTSNPN, CDR2 SVGIG (reference sequence). V gave up 5 bases and J gave up 2 bases, with 26 bases separating them. The CDR3 is 18 residues long. The CDR3 spells CAWGRGRDTFFNTDTQYF. CDR3 coding DNA: TGTGCCTGGGGGAGAGGGCGAGACACCTTTTTTAACACAGATACGCAGTATTTT.

The rearrangement joins TRBV9 to TRBJ2-1, with D unclear. The ends were cut back, 3 bases at V and 1 base at J, with 5 bases in the middle. The CDR3 covers 13 residues. Germline loops: CDR1 SGDLS, CDR2 YYNGEE. CDR3 loop: CASSERSYNEQFF. In nucleotides, the CDR3 is TGTGCCAGCAGCGAGAGGTCCTACAATGAGCAGTTCTTC.

The chain is built from TRBV7-2 and TRBJ1-1; D is undetermined. From germline, CDR1 is SGHTA and CDR2 FQGNSA. This CDR3 is 12 amino acids long. Trimming left V 2 bases short and J 5 bases short, with 6 bases between. In nucleotides, the CDR3 is TGTGCCAGCAGCTTACTTACTACTGAAGCTTTCTTT. Protein sequence: CASSLLTTEAFF. Looking up the rest from reference TRBV7-2 and TRBJ1-1 gives the full variable domain: GAGVSQSPSNKVTEKGKDVELRCDPISGHTALYWYRQSLGQGLEFLIYFQGNSAPDKSGLPSDRFSAERTGGSVSTLTIQRTQQEDSAVYLCASSLLTTEAFFGQGTRLTVV.

The gene calls are TRBV7-2 and TRBJ2-5; 8 nucleotides line up with TRBD1. The CDR3 has 14 amino acids. The J segment lost 5 bases and the V segment lost 5 bases, leaving 7 bases of the junction unmatched. Germline V gene sequence: CDR1 SGHTA, CDR2 FQGNSA. CDR3 in amino acids: CASSQDRGWETQYF. CDR3 bases: TGTGCCAGCAGCCAAGACAGGGGCTGGGAGACCCAGTACTTC.

The rearrangement uses TRBV5-4 and TRBJ2-3, with unresolved D. Trimming left V 0 bases short and J 7 bases short, with 6 bases between. This CDR3 contains 12 residues. The germline V gene encodes CDR1 SGHNT and CDR2 YYREEE (reference sequence). CDR3 residues: CASSLASNTQYF. CDR3 in DNA: TGTGCCAGCAGCTTGGCTTCTAATACGCAGTATTTT. Supplemented by reference TRBV5-4 and TRBJ2-3, the full variable domain reads ETGVTQSPTHLIKTRGQQVTLRCSSQSGHNTVSWYQQALGQGPQFIFQYYREEENGRGNFPPRFSGLQFPNYSSELNVNALELDDSALYLCASSLASNTQYFGPGTRLTVL.

This clone was observed a single time. The chain carries TRBV21-1 and TRBJ1-2; TRBD1, the table's D call, was not compared with the DNA. TRBV21-1 is tagged as a pseudogene. This CDR3 is 16 amino acids long. CDR3 protein: CASSPQDRASPYGYTF. In nucleotides, the CDR3 is TGTGCCAGCAGCCCCCAGGACAGGGCGAGCCCCTATGGCTACACCTTC.

CDR3 region: CASSQRQGGTTEAFF. CDR3 coding DNA: TGTGCCAGCAGCCAGAGACAGGGGGGAACTACTGAAGCTTTCTTT. The chain has TRBV11-2 and TRBJ1-1, with 9 bases fitting TRBD1. Germline assignment: CDR1 SGHAT and CDR2 FQNNGV. V lost 5 bases to trimming and J lost 5 bases; unmatched junction nucleotides: 9. This CDR3 has 15 amino acids.

CDR3 amino acids: CASSLGGTDTQYF. The CDR3, as DNA: TGCGCCAGCAGCTTGGGAGGTACAGATACGCAGTATTTT. V usage is TRBV5-1 and J usage is TRBJ2-3; D uncertain. The germline V gene has CDR1 SGHRS and CDR2 YFSETQ. The CDR3 runs 13 residues. Trimming pared 0 bases from V and 3 bases from J, leaving 5 bases between. Looking up the rest from reference TRBV5-1 and TRBJ2-3 gives the full variable domain: KAGVTQTPRYLIKTRGQQVTLSCSPISGHRSVSWYQQTPGQGLQFLFEYFSETQRNKGNFPGRFSGRQFSNSRSEMNVSTLELGDSALYLCASSLGGTDTQYFGPGTRLTVL.

The CDR3 region is CAWSRSPQGVGELFF. The CDR3 coding sequence is TGTGCCTGGAGCCGCTCCCCCCAGGGGGTCGGGGAGCTGTTTTTT. The chain employs TRBV30 and TRBJ2-2, with TRBD1 matching over 7 bases. Germline V gene data show CDR1 as GTSNPN and CDR2 as SVGIG (reference sequence). J lost 7 bases, V lost 3 bases, and 11 bases had no gene match. The CDR3 length is 15 residues.

The chain links TRBV11-2 to TRBJ1-3; TRBD1 is a possible D gene (5 bases). The CDR3 totals 15 residues. The V end lost 5 bases, the J end lost 4 bases, and 15 bases lay between the germline ends. The germline V gene has CDR1 SGHAT and CDR2 FQNNGV. For the CDR3, the DNA is TGTGCCAGCAGCCCCTGGGAGGGGAAGGGAAACACCATATATTTT. Protein: CASSPWEGKGNTIYF.

This chain joins TRBV7-9 and TRBJ2-1, with D possibly TRBD2 on 7 matching bases. Germline V CDR1 and CDR2: SEHNR, FQNEAQ (reference sequence). The ends were cut back, 0 bases at V and 0 bases at J, with 18 bases in the middle. The CDR3 consists of 19 residues. The CDR3 protein is CASSLALDGGADSYNEQFF. Here the CDR3 DNA reads TGTGCCAGCAGCTTAGCGCTAGATGGGGGGGCCGACTCCTACAATGAGCAGTTCTTC.

The chain joins TRBV19 to TRBJ2-6; a weak D match, TRBD1 (6 bases). Germline CDR1 LNHDA, CDR2 SQIVND (reference sequence). CDR3 length: 15 residues. The V and J ends lost 6 bases and 4 bases respectively, with 13 bases between them. The chain's CDR3 is CASRQTGTGANVLTF. Written as DNA, the CDR3 is TGTGCCAGTAGGCAAACAGGGACCGGGGCCAACGTCCTGACTTTC.

The rearrangement links TRBV3-1 (or the pseudogene TRBV3-2) to TRBJ1-1, with 10 bases identical to TRBD1. Germline loops: CDR1 LGHDT, CDR2 YNNKEL (reference sequence). The ends lost 7 bases at V and 5 bases at J; junction bases unmatched: 4. This CDR3 has 13 residues. Written as DNA, the CDR3 is TGTGCCAGCACACCGGGACAGGGGACTGAAGCTTTCTTT. It codes for CASTPGQGTEAFF.

The V call is TRBV9, the J call TRBJ1-1; D is unresolved. The CDR3 contains 15 residues. Germline CDR1 is SGDLS and CDR2 is YYNGEE. V lost 0 bases to trimming and J lost 4 bases, with 13 bases between them. CDR3 sequence: CASSVDSFTGTEAFF. The CDR3 coding sequence is TGTGCCAGCAGCGTAGACAGTTTTACTGGCACTGAAGCTTTCTTT.

This chain links TRBV5-1 with TRBJ2-1; unclear D gene. V lost 0 bases and J 0 bases, leaving 7 bases between the germline ends. The germline CDR1 and CDR2 sequences are SGHRS and YFSETQ. CDR3 length: 15 residues. CDR3 bases: TGCGCCAGCAGCTTGGAGTCCGGCTCCTACAATGAGCAGTTCTTC. Amino acid sequence: CASSLESGSYNEQFF.

Note on this clone: The DNA is left out, because the CDR3 cannot be placed on it with certainty; the CDR3 is given as TCRdb lists it. J is TRBJ2-7 and V is TRBV19; whether TRBD2, the table's D call, matches the DNA was not checked. Germline V gene data show CDR1 as LNHDA and CDR2 as SQIVND (reference sequence). The CDR3 extends over 15 residues, inclusive of both ends. The CDR3 region is CASTSDGEGNYEQYF.

For the CDR3, the DNA is TGTGCCAGCAGCTTGTACCAGGGGGACTATGGCTACACCTTC. Translated, it gives CASSLYQGDYGYTF. This rearrangement joins TRBV5-8 to TRBJ1-2; 7 bases are shared with TRBD1. CDR3 length: 14 residues. Germline lookup yields CDR1 SGHTS and CDR2 YDEGEE. The V segment lost 1 base and the J segment 3 bases; nucleotides outside the gene matches: 3.

The chain combines TRBV28 with TRBJ1-2; no definite D call. Germline CDR1 reads MDHEN; CDR2 reads SYDVKM. CDR3 length: 14 residues. Trimming shortened V by 2 bases and J by 8 bases, and 15 bases separated the two germline ends. CDR3 sequence (DNA): TGTGCCAGCAGTTTAGTACCCCCGGGGAAAGGCTACACCTTC. Translated, it gives CASSLVPPGKGYTF.

The chain is built from TRBV5-1 and TRBJ1-1; 11 bases map to TRBD1. The CDR3 runs to 14 residues. The germline V gene has CDR1 SGHRS and CDR2 YFSETQ. The ends lost 4 bases at V and 4 bases at J; junction bases unmatched: 3. In nucleotides, the CDR3 is TGCGCCAGCAGCCCAGGGACAGGGGGCACTGAAGCTTTCTTT. Protein sequence: CASSPGTGGTEAFF.